The clone carrying this TCR beta chain was found a few times. Its matching antigen is unknown. Expressed TCRB transcripts were sequenced, since all the RNA that had been isolated was reverse transcribed. Some 3.4 million reads were obtained on average from naive, central memory and regulatory T cell samples. Profiled with immunoSEQ multiplex PCR; TCRdb holds only in-frame clones, not every one. The sample carries 300,000 to 450,000 clones, over 10% recorded once. The CDR3 covers 14 residues. The ends were cut back, 2 bases at V and 4 bases at J, with 12 bases in the middle. CDR1 is MDHEN and CDR2 is SYDVKM in the germline V gene. This entry comes from a study of beta chain features in type 1 diabetes. General study results and limits: Insertion counts at VDJ junctions were lower in type 1 diabetes patients, who also showed more deletions there. TCRB CDR3s were moderately but significantly shorter in Type 1 diabetes patients in all four CD4+ subsets. There was no resolution here of whether HLA type influences TCRB rearrangement.

The rearrangement joins TRBV28 to TRBJ2-7; D possibly corresponds to TRBD2 (6 bases). What was sequenced was naive CD4+ T cells from blood. The TCR originated in a man younger than 35 in good health. Written as DNA, the CDR3 is TGTGCCAGCAGTTTAACGTCACTAGCTTACGAGCAGTACTTC. Amino acid sequence: CASSLTSLAYEQYF. Complete variable domain (other parts from reference TRBV28 and TRBJ2-7): DVKVTQSSRYLVKRTGEKVFLECVQDMDHENMFWYRQDPGLGLRLIYFSYDVKMKEKGDIPEGYSVSREKKERFSLILESASTNQTSMYLCASSLTSLAYEQYFGPGTRLTVT.